These 17 T cell receptor beta chains were all obtained from the same sample, sequenced in a study of T cell responses to AZD1222 COVID-19 vaccine. TCRdb keeps only in-frame clones here, not all; method: immunoSEQ multiplex PCR. This sample has some 140,000 clones; roughly 90% occur once, and the top ten carry around 1.6%. Sequenced material: peripheral blood, taken on day 0 of AZD1222 vaccination. These TCRs come from an adult in good health.

This chain uses TRBV27 with TRBJ1-1; D is ambiguous. The CDR3 loop spans 15 amino acids. V shed 2 bases and J shed 0 bases, with 10 bases lying between them. Germline lookup yields CDR1 MNHEY and CDR2 SMNVEV (reference sequence). CDR3 in DNA: TGTGCCAGCAGTTTACTACCAGGATTGAACACTGAAGCTTTCTTT. Translation gives CASSLLPGLNTEAFF.

The V call is TRBV2, the J call TRBJ1-2; 7 bases are shared with TRBD1. The V and J ends lost 7 bases and 1 base, in that order; junction bases with no gene match: 12. Germline assignment: CDR1 SNHLY and CDR2 FYNNEI. The CDR3 is 16 residues long. The CDR3 DNA follows: TGTGCCAGCAAGGGGGCGGGACAGACCCGTAACTATGGCTACACCTTC. This encodes CASKGAGQTRNYGYTF.

The V gene is TRBV27, the J gene TRBJ1-2; D is perhaps TRBD1 (6 bases). The CDR3 covers 15 residues. The V and J ends lost 7 bases and 2 bases respectively, with 17 bases between them. Germline V gene sequence: CDR1 MNHEY, CDR2 SMNVEV (reference sequence). CDR3 nucleotides: TGTGCCAGCACCCTTACGGGGGGCGCGAACTATGGCTACACCTTC. This codes for CASTLTGGANYGYTF.

The CDR3 is CASSLGPYGNEQFF. CDR3 nucleotides: TGTGCCAGCAGCTTAGGTCCCTACGGCAATGAGCAGTTCTTC. This rearrangement joins TRBV11-2 to TRBJ2-1, with no clear D. The CDR3 sequence is 14 residues long. Germline CDR1 reads SGHAT; CDR2 reads FQNNGV. Deletions cut 1 base from V and 6 bases from J, with 10 bases between.

The chain joins TRBV12-5 to TRBJ1-1; perhaps TRBD1 as D (5 bases). The CDR3 has 14 residues. Trimming removed 6 bases at V and 4 bases at J, with 15 bases between. CDR1 and CDR2 (germline): LGHNT, FRNRAP. Here the CDR3 reads CASGHTQGTTEAFF. The DNA for the CDR3 is TGTGCTAGTGGCCATACCCAAGGGACCACTGAAGCTTTCTTT.

The chain has TRBV6-1 and TRBJ1-5; no firm D call. This CDR3 has 15 amino acids. V gave up 3 bases and J gave up 3 bases, with 12 bases separating them. Germline CDR1 reads MNHNS; CDR2 reads SASEGT. In DNA form, the CDR3 reads TGTGCCAGCAGTGACGGATGGTCTATCAATCAGCCCCAGCATTTT. It specifies CASSDGWSINQPQHF.

The CDR3 is CASSQGGGPNYGYTF. As DNA, the CDR3 is TGTGCCAGCAGCCAAGGCGGAGGACCCAACTATGGCTACACCTTC. The V call is TRBV3-1 (or the pseudogene TRBV3-2), the J call TRBJ1-2; the D is unclear. Germline CDR1 reads LGHDT; CDR2 reads YNNKEL (reference sequence). The CDR3 loop spans 15 amino acids. V was shortened by 1 base and J by 2 bases, with 11 bases between the two germline ends.

A single count supports this clone. V is TRBV5-4 and J is TRBJ2-7; 8 nucleotides align to TRBD2. CDR3 length equals 16 residues. V was clipped by 4 bases and J by 5 bases; unmatched bases: 14. CDR1 SGHNT and CDR2 YYREEE come from the germline V gene (reference sequence). The DNA of the CDR3 is TGTGCCAGCAGCAGAGATCCGGGACTAGGCGTTGACGAGCAGTACTTC. Translated: CASSRDPGLGVDEQYF.

The genes are TRBV5-1 and TRBJ2-7; TRBD1 is a possible D gene (6 bases). This CDR3 is 15 amino acids long. Trimming cost V 3 bases and J 6 bases, with 19 bases left between them. Germline V lookup: CDR1 SGHRS, CDR2 YFSETQ. As DNA, the CDR3 is TGCGCCAGCAGCTCAACCCCAGGGGCTAGAGCCGAGCAGTACTTC. Amino acids: CASSSTPGARAEQYF.

The genes are TRBV6-5 and TRBJ2-7; D remains ambiguous. The CDR3 is 11 amino acids. Trimming removed 9 bases from V and 6 bases from J, with 12 bases in between. The V gene's germline CDR1 is MNHEY and CDR2 SVGAGI. The CDR3 reads CASTFLSEQYF. The CDR3, as DNA: TGTGCCAGTACATTCCTCAGCGAGCAGTACTTC.

This chain uses TRBV18 with TRBJ2-5; D may be TRBD1 (5 bases). V gave up 6 bases and J gave up 4 bases, with 18 bases separating them. The CDR3 has 15 amino acids. Germline V gene lookup returns CDR1 KGHSH and CDR2 LQKENI. The CDR3 region is CASSPRGSARETQYF. In DNA form, the CDR3 reads TGTGCCAGCTCTCCTAGGGGATCAGCGCGAGAGACCCAGTACTTC.

V gene TRBV10-3 combines with J gene TRBJ1-5; D ambiguous. V was trimmed by 4 bases and J by 3 bases, leaving 4 bases between them. CDR1 is ENHRY and CDR2 is SYGVKD in the germline V gene. CDR3 length equals 12 residues. Written as DNA, the CDR3 is TGTGCCATCAGTGTAAACAATCAGCCCCAGCATTTT. It specifies CAISVNNQPQHF.

V and J are TRBV7-2 and TRBJ1-5, with D possibly being TRBD1 (5 bases). Germline assignment: CDR1 SGHTA and CDR2 FQGNSA. V lost 1 base to trimming and J lost 6 bases, with 16 bases between them. The CDR3 has 16 residues. CDR3 nucleotide sequence: TGTGCCAGCAGCTTAGGGGGGAGGGACGGCCTTCAGCCCCAGCATTTT. Translated: CASSLGGRDGLQPQHF. The full variable domain, in which reference TRBV7-2 and TRBJ1-5 provide the parts outside the CDR3, is GAGVSQSPSNKVTEKGKDVELRCDPISGHTALYWYRQSLGQGLEFLIYFQGNSAPDKSGLPSDRFSAERTGGSVSTLTIQRTQQEDSAVYLCASSLGGRDGLQPQHFGDGTRLSIL.

The genes are TRBV19 and TRBJ2-3; 15 bases line up with TRBD2. This CDR3 spans 15 amino acids. Germline V gene sequence: CDR1 LNHDA, CDR2 SQIVND (reference sequence). J was trimmed by 9 bases and V by 9 bases; bases with no gene match: 10. The CDR3 spells CASGLAGGFRPTQYF. The CDR3 DNA reads as TGTGCCAGCGGACTAGCGGGAGGGTTTCGCCCGACGCAGTATTTT.

The genes are TRBV7-2 and TRBJ2-1; 7 nucleotides line up with TRBD2. The junction had 3 bases not matched to a gene; V was cut back by 2 bases and J by 2 bases. This CDR3 contains 15 residues. Germline assignment: CDR1 SGHTA and CDR2 FQGNSA. CDR3 bases: TGTGCCAGCAGCTTATGGGGGAGGGCCTACAATGAGCAGTTCTTC. Translation: CASSLWGRAYNEQFF.

V usage is TRBV10-3 and J usage is TRBJ1-2, with D perhaps matching TRBD1 (5 bases). This CDR3 has 14 residues. Germline CDR1 ENHRY, CDR2 SYGVKD. Trimming took 0 bases from V and 4 from J, leaving 9 bases between them. The CDR3 coding sequence is TGTGCCATCAGTGAGTCGGCAGGGACCTATGGCTACACCTTC. This encodes CAISESAGTYGYTF.

In nucleotides, the CDR3 is TGTGCCAGTAGTAGGGGAACTGGAAACACCATATATTTT. This gives the protein CASSRGTGNTIYF. The V gene is TRBV19, the J gene TRBJ1-3; D is unresolved. Trimming removed 4 bases from V and 2 bases from J, with 6 bases in between. The CDR3 has 13 residues. Germline V lookup: CDR1 LNHDA, CDR2 SQIVND (reference sequence).